The clone carrying this TCR beta chain turned up a few times. TCRdb redid the calling of the 5' RACE reads with MiXCR, one entry per CDR3 protein. The data contain 50,000 to 55,000 distinct CDR3 sequences, around 15% of them singletons. The ends lost 5 bases at V and 7 bases at J; junction bases unmatched: 3. CDR3 length: 14 residues. The sample is drawn from a study of T cells of healthy individuals. V usage is TRBV12-3 or TRBV12-4 and J usage is TRBJ1-5, with 12 bases fitting TRBD1. The sequence derives from a human donor in good health. This CDR3 is CASSPGTGGQPQHF. For the CDR3, the DNA is TGTGCCAGCAGTCCCGGGACAGGGGGCCAGCCCCAGCATTTT.